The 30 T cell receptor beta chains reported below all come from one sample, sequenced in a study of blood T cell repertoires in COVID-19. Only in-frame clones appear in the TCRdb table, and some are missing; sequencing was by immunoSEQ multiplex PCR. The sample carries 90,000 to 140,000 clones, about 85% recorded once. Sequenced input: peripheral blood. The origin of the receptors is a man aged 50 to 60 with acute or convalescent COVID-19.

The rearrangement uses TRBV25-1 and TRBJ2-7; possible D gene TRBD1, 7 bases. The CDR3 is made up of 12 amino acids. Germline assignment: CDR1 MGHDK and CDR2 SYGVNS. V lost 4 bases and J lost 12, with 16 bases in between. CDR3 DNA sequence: TGTGCCAGCAGTGCCTCAGGGGGAGGACTGTACTTC. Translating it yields CASSASGGGLYF.

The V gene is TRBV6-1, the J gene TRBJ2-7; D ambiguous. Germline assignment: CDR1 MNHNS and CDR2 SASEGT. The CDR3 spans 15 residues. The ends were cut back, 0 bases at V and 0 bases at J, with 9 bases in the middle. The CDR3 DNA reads TGTGCCAGCAGTGAAGCGGCGGCTCACTCCTACGAGCAGTACTTC. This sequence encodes CASSEAAAHSYEQYF.

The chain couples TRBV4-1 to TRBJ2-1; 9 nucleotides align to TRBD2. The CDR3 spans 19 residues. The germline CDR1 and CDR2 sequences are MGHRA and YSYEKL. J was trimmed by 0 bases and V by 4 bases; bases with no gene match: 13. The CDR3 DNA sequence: TGCGCCAGCAGCCTCCGTAGCGGGGGAGCACTCAGCTCCTACAATGAGCAGTTCTTC. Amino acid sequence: CASSLRSGGALSSYNEQFF.

CDR3 DNA sequence: TGTGCCAGCAGGCCCGGACAGGGGGCTTCAGGGGCCAACGTCCTGACTTTC. Its protein product is CASRPGQGASGANVLTF. The chain uses TRBV3-1 (or the pseudogene TRBV3-2) and TRBJ2-6, with 11 bases fitting TRBD1. This CDR3 spans 17 amino acids. After removal of 6 bases from V and 4 bases from J, the junction contained 8 bases not matched to a gene. The germline CDR1 and CDR2 sequences are LGHDT and YNNKEL (reference sequence).

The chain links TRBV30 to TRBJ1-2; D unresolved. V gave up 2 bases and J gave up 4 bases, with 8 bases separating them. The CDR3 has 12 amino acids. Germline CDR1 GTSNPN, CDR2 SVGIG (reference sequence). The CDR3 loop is CAWSPGFYGYTF. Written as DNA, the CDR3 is TGTGCCTGGAGTCCCGGGTTCTATGGCTACACCTTC.

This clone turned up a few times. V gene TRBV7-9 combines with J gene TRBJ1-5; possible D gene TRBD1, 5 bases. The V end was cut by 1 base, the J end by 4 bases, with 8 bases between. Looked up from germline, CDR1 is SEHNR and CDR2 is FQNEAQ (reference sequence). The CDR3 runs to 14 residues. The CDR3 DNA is TGTGCCAGCAGCTTAGACAGGAGTAATCAGCCCCAGCATTTT. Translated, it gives CASSLDRSNQPQHF.

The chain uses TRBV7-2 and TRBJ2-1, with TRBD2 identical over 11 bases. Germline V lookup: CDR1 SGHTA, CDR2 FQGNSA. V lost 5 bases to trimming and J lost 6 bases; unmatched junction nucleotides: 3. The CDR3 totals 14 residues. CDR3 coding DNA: TGTGCCAGCAGCATTAGCGGGGGGGCCAATGAGCAGTTCTTC. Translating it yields CASSISGGANEQFF.

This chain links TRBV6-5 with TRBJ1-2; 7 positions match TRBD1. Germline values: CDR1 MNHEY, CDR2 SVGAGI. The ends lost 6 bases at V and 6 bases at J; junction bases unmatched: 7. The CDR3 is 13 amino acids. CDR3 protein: CASRAGQVHGYTF. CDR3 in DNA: TGTGCCAGCAGAGCCGGACAGGTCCATGGCTACACCTTC.

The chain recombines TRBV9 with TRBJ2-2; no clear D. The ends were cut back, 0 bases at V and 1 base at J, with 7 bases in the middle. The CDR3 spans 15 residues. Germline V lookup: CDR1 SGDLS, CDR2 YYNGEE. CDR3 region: CASSVGSGNTGELFF. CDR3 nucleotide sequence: TGTGCCAGCAGCGTAGGGTCAGGGAACACCGGGGAGCTGTTTTTT.

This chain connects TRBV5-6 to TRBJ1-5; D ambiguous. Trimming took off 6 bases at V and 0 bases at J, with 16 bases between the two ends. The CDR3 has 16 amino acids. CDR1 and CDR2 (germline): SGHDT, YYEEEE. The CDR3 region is CASNSWARGSNQPQHF. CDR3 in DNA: TGTGCCAGCAACTCCTGGGCTCGGGGTAGCAATCAGCCCCAGCATTTT.

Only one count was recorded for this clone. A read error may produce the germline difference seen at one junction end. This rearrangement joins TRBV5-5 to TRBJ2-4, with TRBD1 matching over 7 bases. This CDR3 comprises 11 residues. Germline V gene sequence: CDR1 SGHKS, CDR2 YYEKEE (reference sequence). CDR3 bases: TGTGCCAGCAGCTTTAGGGGGCCCAAGCACTTC. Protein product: CASSFRGPKHF. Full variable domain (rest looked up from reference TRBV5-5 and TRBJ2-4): DAGVTQSPTHLIKTRGQQVTLRCSPISGHKSVSWYQQVLGQGPQFIFQYYEKEERGRGNFPDRFSARQFPNYSSELNVNALLLGDSALYLCASSFRGPKHFGAGTRLSVL.

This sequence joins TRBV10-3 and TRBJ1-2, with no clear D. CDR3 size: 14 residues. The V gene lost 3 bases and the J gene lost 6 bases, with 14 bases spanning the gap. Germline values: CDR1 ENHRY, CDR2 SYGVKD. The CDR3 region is CAISEFGTTDGYTF. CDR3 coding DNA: TGTGCCATCAGTGAATTTGGCACTACCGATGGCTACACCTTC.

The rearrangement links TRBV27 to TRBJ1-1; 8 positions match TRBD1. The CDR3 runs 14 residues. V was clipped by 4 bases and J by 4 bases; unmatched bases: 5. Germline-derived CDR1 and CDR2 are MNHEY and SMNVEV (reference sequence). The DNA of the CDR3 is TGTGCCAGCAGTTGGACAGGGAGGGTCACTGAAGCTTTCTTT. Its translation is CASSWTGRVTEAFF.

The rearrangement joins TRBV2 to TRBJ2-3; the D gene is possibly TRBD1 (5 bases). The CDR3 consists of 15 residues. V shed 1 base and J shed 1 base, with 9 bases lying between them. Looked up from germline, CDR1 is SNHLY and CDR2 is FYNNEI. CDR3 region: CASSEVGPGTDTQYF. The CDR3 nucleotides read TGTGCCAGCAGTGAAGTGGGGCCAGGCACAGATACGCAGTATTTT.

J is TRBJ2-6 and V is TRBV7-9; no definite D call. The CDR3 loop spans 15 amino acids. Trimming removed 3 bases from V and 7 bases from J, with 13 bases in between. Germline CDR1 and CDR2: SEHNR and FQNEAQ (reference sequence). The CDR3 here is CASSLSTLSANVLTF. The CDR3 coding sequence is TGTGCCAGCAGCTTGAGCACCCTTAGCGCCAACGTCCTGACTTTC. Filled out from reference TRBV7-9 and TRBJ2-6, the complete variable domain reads DTGVSQNPRHKITKRGQNVTFRCDPISEHNRLYWYRQTLGQGPEFLTYFQNEAQLEKSRLLSDRFSAERPKGSFSTLEIQRTEQGDSAMYLCASSLSTLSANVLTFGAGSRLTVL.

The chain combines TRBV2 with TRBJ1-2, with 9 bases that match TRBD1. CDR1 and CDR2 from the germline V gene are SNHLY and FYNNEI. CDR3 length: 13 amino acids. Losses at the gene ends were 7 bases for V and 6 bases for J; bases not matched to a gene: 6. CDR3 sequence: CASTPDRGDGYTF. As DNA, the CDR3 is TGTGCCAGCACCCCGGACAGGGGCGATGGCTACACCTTC.

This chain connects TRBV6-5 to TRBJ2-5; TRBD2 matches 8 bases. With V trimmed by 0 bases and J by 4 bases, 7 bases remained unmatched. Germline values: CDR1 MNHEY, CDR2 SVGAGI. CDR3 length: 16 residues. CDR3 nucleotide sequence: TGTGCCAGCAGTTACTCCAATAGCGGGATAGGAGAGACCCAGTACTTC. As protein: CASSYSNSGIGETQYF.

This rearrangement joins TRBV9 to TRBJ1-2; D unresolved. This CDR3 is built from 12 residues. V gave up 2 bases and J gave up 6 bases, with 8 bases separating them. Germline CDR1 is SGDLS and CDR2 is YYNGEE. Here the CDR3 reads CASSVGSHGYTF. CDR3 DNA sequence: TGTGCCAGCAGCGTTGGGAGTCATGGCTACACCTTC.

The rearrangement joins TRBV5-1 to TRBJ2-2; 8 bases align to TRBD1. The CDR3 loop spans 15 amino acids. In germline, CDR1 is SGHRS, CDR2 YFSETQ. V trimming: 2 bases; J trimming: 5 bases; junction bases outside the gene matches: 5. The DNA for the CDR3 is TGCGCCAGCAGCTTCCAGGGGGCGCGAACCGGGGAGCTGTTTTTT. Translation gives CASSFQGARTGELFF.

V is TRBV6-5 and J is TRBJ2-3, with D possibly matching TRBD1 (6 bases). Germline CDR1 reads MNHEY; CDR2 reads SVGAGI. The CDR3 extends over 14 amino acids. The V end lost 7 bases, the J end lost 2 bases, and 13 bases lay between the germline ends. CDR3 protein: CASTGGRLTDTQYF. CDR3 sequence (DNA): TGTGCCAGCACTGGGGGCAGACTCACAGATACGCAGTATTTT.

The CDR3 DNA follows: TGTGCCTCCTGGTGGGACTCGGGTGGCTACACCTTC. Protein: CASWWDSGGYTF. V gene TRBV30 combines with J gene TRBJ1-2; D possibly corresponds to TRBD1 (5 bases). Germline values: CDR1 GTSNPN, CDR2 SVGIG (reference sequence). The CDR3 runs to 12 residues. Trimming removed 7 bases at V and 7 bases at J, with 16 bases between.

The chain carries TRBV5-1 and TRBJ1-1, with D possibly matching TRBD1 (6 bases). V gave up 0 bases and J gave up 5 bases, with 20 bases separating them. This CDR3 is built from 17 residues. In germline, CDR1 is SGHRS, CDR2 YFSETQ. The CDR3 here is CASSLGWGRDIGTEAFF. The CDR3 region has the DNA TGCGCCAGCAGCTTGGGCTGGGGGCGAGATATTGGGACTGAAGCTTTCTTT.

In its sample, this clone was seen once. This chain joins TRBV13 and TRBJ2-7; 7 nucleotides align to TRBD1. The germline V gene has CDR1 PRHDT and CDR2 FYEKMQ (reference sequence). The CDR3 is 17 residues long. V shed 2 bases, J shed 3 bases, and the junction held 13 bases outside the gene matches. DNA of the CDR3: TGTGCCAGCAGCTTAAGCCCGACAGGGCTCCTGCGCTACGAGCAGTACTTC. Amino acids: CASSLSPTGLLRYEQYF.

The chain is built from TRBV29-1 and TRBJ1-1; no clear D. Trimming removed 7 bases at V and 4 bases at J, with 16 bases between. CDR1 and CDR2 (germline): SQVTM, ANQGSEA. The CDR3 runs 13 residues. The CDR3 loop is CSAQANVGTEAFF. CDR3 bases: TGCAGCGCCCAGGCCAATGTTGGCACTGAAGCTTTCTTT.

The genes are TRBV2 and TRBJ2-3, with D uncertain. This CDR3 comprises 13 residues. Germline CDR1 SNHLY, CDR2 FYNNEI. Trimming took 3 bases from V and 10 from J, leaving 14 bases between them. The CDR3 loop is CASSDTSRVPQYF. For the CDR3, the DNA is TGTGCCAGCAGTGACACCTCCCGGGTTCCGCAGTATTTT.

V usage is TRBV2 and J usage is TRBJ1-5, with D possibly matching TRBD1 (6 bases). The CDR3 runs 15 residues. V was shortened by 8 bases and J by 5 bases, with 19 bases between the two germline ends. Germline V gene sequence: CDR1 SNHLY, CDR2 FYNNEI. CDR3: CASELEQGFYQPQHF. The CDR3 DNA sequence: TGTGCCAGCGAACTAGAACAGGGTTTTTATCAGCCCCAGCATTTT.

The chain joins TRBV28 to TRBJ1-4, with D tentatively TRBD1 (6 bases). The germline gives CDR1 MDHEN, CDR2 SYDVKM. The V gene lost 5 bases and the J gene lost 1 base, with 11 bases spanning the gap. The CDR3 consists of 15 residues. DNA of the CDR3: TGTGCCAGCAGTCTCACAGGGATAACTAATGAAAAACTGTTTTTT. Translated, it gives CASSLTGITNEKLFF.

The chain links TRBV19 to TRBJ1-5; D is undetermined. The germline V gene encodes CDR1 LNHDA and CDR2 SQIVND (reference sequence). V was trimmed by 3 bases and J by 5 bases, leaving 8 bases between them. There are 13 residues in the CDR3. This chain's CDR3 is CASSMEGYQPQHF. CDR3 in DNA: TGTGCCAGTAGTATGGAGGGTTATCAGCCCCAGCATTTT.

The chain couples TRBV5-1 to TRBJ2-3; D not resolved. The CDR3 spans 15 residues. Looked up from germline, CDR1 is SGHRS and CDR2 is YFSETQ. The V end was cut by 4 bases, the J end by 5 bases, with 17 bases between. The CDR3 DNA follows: TGCGCCAGCAGCCCCTACGCTGTATACGAAGATACGCAGTATTTT. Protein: CASSPYAVYEDTQYF.

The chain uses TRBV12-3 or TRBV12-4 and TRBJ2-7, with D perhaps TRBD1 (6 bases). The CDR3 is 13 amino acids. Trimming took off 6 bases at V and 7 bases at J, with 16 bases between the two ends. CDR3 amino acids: CASSHIGGSEQYF. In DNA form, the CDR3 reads TGTGCCAGCAGCCATATAGGGGGTAGTGAGCAGTACTTC.